The clone carrying this T cell receptor (beta chain) was picked up one time. The antigen is not known. The record originates from a study of T cell responses to AZD1222 COVID-19 vaccine. Study-wide results and limits: Unmutated variant regions are reportedly targeted by nearly half of spike-specific TCRs. Researchers report vaccine-associated CD4 TCRs spanning spike, with dominance at 160-218 and 743-854. Spike-specific TCR breadth rose after two AZD1222 doses, and depth rose as well. Among the donors, most were white British and more were female, and clonal diversity was possibly underestimated.

Germline-derived CDR1 and CDR2 are MDHEN and SYDVKM. The CDR3 sequence is 20 residues long. J was trimmed by 3 bases and V by 5 bases; bases with no gene match: 24. Assay: immunoSEQ multiplex PCR; the TCRdb copy retains only in-frame clones and omits some. The table lists around 84,000 clones, around 87% of them singletons, with about 31% in the top ten. The specimen comprised peripheral blood, sampled on day 0 of AZD1222 vaccination. This chain connects TRBV28 to TRBJ2-7, with 8 bases that match TRBD1. The clonotype comes from an adult in good health. CDR3 DNA sequence: TGTGCCAGCAGTGGCGACAGGGGTACTAGTACAATTTCGGATCGCTACGAGCAGTACTTC. Amino acids: CASSGDRGTSTISDRYEQYF.